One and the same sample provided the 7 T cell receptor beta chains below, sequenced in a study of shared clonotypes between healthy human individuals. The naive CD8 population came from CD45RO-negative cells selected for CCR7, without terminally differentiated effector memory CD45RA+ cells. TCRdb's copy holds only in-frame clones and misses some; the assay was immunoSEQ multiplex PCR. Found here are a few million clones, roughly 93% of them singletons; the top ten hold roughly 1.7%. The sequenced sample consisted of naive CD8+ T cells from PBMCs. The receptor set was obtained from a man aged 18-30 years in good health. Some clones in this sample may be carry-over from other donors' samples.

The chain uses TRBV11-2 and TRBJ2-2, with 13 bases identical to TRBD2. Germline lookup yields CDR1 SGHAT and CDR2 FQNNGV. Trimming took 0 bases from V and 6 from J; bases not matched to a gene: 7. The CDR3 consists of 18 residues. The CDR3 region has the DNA TGTGCCAGCAGCTTAGATCCCGGACTAGCGGGAGCTTCCGGGGAGCTGTTTTTT. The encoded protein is CASSLDPGLAGASGELFF.

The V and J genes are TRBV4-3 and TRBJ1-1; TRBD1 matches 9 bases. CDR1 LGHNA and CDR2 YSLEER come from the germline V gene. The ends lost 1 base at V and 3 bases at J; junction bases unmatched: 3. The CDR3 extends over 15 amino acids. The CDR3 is CASSQGGDRDTEAFF. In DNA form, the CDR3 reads TGCGCCAGCAGCCAAGGAGGGGACAGGGACACTGAAGCTTTCTTT.

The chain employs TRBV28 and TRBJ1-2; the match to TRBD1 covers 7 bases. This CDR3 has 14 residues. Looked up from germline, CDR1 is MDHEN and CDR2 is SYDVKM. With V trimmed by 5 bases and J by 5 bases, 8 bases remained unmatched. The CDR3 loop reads CASSDPGTAYGYTF. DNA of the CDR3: TGTGCCAGCAGTGACCCCGGGACAGCATATGGCTACACCTTC.

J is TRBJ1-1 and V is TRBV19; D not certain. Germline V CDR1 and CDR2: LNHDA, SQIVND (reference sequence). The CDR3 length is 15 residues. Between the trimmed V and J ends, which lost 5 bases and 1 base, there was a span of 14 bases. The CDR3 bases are TGTGCCAGTAGTGTTTCGGGCTGGGGGAACACTGAAGCTTTCTTT. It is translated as CASSVSGWGNTEAFF.

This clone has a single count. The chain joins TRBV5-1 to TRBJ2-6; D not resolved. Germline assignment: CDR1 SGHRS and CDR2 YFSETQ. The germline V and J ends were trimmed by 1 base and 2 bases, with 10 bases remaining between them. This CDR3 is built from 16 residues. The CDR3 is CASSLTPGPGANVLTF. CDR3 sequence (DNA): TGCGCCAGCAGCTTGACACCGGGCCCTGGGGCCAACGTCCTGACTTTC.

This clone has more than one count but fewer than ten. CDR3 in DNA: TGTGCCAGCAGCCCCAGAAACAGGGGTAATGAAAAACTGTTTTTT. Translating it yields CASSPRNRGNEKLFF. The chain couples TRBV7-9 to TRBJ1-4; 7 nucleotides agree with TRBD1. Germline CDR1 reads SEHNR; CDR2 reads FQNEAQ (reference sequence). CDR3 length equals 15 residues. With V trimmed by 5 bases and J by 4 bases, 7 bases remained unmatched.

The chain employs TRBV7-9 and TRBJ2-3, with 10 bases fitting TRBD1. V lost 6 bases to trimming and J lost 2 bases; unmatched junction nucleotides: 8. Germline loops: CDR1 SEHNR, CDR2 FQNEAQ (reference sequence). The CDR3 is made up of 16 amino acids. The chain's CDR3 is CASRPPGQGLTDTQYF. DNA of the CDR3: TGTGCCAGCAGACCTCCGGGACAGGGGCTCACAGATACGCAGTATTTT.